The T cell receptor beta chain under discussion was sequenced for a study of CD8 T cells in Susac syndrome (dated by TCRdb to the late 2010s). In terms of the full investigation: Of the Susac syndrome patients who were sequenced, over five had clinically active disease and roughly 8 were in clinical remission. At blood withdrawal, Susac syndrome patients were either therapy-naive, taking corticosteroids (in some cases with IVIg as well), or taking IVIg alone. Repertoire sequencing was used to test whether CD8+ T cell activation and differentiation in Susac syndrome was antigen driven.

RNA was extracted using the RNeasy kit, and roughly 0.5 to 1 microgram was reverse transcribed with random hexamers. TCR beta CDR3 regions were amplified with the immunoSEQ multiplex PCR assay covering 54 Vbeta and 13 Jbeta segments. To correct PCR amplification bias, a synthetic template baseline was used for both primer optimization and computational correction. Turning to the authors' computational methods: Reads were annotated to V, D and J genes per IMGT and analyzed with immunoSEQ Analyzer, keeping only productive sequences. Clonality was calculated as one minus the Shannon entropy normalized by log2 of the number of productive unique sequences. For each patient and control, public and private clones were evaluated within the 100 most prevalent clones. A clone was defined as Susac-specific if it was absent from the healthy and MS cohorts, from around 960 published viral clones and from other ImmuneACCESS disease sequences. Using fastp at Q25 and MiXCR, TCRdb reprocessed the public reads and kept productive beta chains. CDR3 protein duplicates are merged, each entry listing the most common genes and DNA. The V and J calls come from TCRdb's annotation, not from the publication. The sample records about 190,000 distinct CDR3 sequences, under 97% of which are singletons. The ten largest make up approximately 0.1% of the sample.

Peripheral blood CD8+ and CD4+ T cells from healthy donors, Susac syndrome patients and multiple sclerosis patients were profiled using high-throughput TCR beta sequencing. Susac syndrome patients met recently defined diagnostic criteria for definite or probable disease. Bulk CD8+ and CD4+ T cells were purified by magnetic negative isolation, while CD8+ TEMRA cells were enriched using FACS. Blood was drawn into EDTA tubes, processed within 24 hours, and PBMCs were isolated by density gradient centrifugation. PBMCs intended for TCR sequencing were cryopreserved in liquid nitrogen and thawed later in a water bath at 37 degrees C. Purity of sorted or isolated CD4+, CD8+ and CD8+ TEMRA cells was at least 90%. About this clonotype: The specificity of this receptor is unknown. No much larger clone is present one base from it, and per-base qualities are unavailable.

What the authors observed across the whole study: In the CD4+ T cell repertoire of Susac syndrome patients, clonal expansion was not detected. The number of individuals in the TCR sequencing and HLA analysis was acknowledged as relatively small.

Trimming removed 0 bases from V and 3 bases from J; the gene matches leave 2 bases unexplained. From the germline V gene, CDR1 is SGHRS and CDR2 is YFSETQ. There are 14 amino acids in the CDR3, from cysteine to phenylalanine inclusive. CDR3 DNA only is kept here, 42 bases in frame from base 1. Sequencing used CD4+ T cells from PBMCs. The chain is assembled from TRBV5-1 and TRBJ1-2; the central 7 bases match TRBD1. This TCR was recovered from a human donor with Susac syndrome. The bases are TGCGCCAGCAGCTTGGGCACAGGGGACTATGGCTACACCTTC. It translates to CASSLGTGDYGYTF. Extended through the reference TRBV5-1 and TRBJ1-2 proteins, this CDR3 yields the full variable domain: KAGVTQTPRYLIKTRGQQVTLSCSPISGHRSVSWYQQTPGQGLQFLFEYFSETQRNKGNFPGRFSGRQFSNSRSEMNVSTLELGDSALYLCASSLGTGDYGYTFGSGTRLTVV.